A single sample gave rise to the 20 T cell receptor beta chains below, sequenced in a study of T cell responses to AZD1222 COVID-19 vaccine (dated by TCRdb to the early 2020s). The library was produced with the immunoSEQ multiplex PCR assay. TCRdb re-hosts the immuneACCESS table, in-frame sequences only. Its copies lack some clones; in the studies checked, an unresolved V gene accounts for under half of them, and the cause for the rest is not known. The sample profile shows roughly 100,000 clones; roughly 93% of them were found once. In total, the top ten clones hold about 5% of the sample. In the paper's terms, the time point label means: baseline before first vaccination. Here the sequenced sample was peripheral blood, taken on day 0 of AZD1222 vaccination. Receptors originate from an adult in good health.

This clone was detected once. This sequence joins TRBV5-4 and TRBJ1-4; possible D gene TRBD1, 6 bases. Germline assignment: CDR1 SGHNT and CDR2 YYREEE (reference sequence). This CDR3 has 16 amino acids. Trimming took 0 bases from V and 3 from J, leaving 12 bases between them. CDR3 in amino acids: CASSLDPGEANEKLFF. CDR3 nucleotides: TGTGCCAGCAGCTTGGACCCAGGGGAAGCTAATGAAAAACTGTTTTTT.

The V and J genes are TRBV5-1 and TRBJ2-5; 8 bases match TRBD2. Germline V gives CDR1 SGHRS, CDR2 YFSETQ. This CDR3 spans 16 amino acids. The V and J ends lost 0 bases and 4 bases, in that order; junction bases with no gene match: 8. This chain's CDR3 is CASSLVSGGPGETQYF. CDR3 bases: TGCGCCAGCAGCTTGGTGTCGGGAGGGCCAGGAGAGACCCAGTACTTC.

This chain uses TRBV6-2 or TRBV6-3 with TRBJ2-4, with D possibly matching TRBD1 (6 bases). V dropped 5 bases and J dropped 1 base, with 15 bases sitting between them. Germline-derived CDR1 and CDR2 are MNHEY and SVGEGT. The CDR3 is 16 amino acids. The CDR3, as DNA: TGTGCCAGCAGTGAGCATACAGGGTATGCCAAAAACATTCAGTACTTC. Its protein product is CASSEHTGYAKNIQYF.

The chain combines TRBV6-4 with TRBJ2-1; 7 bases map to TRBD1. Germline V CDR1 and CDR2: MRHNA, SNTAGT. With 3 bases clipped from V and 10 bases from J, the junction kept 15 bases outside the gene matches. The CDR3 extends over 16 amino acids. The CDR3 DNA reads as TGTGCCAGCAGTGAAGGGGGCTGGGGAACAGTCGAGGAGCAGTTCTTC. This gives the protein CASSEGGWGTVEEQFF.

This sequence joins TRBV5-1 and TRBJ2-5; 8 nucleotides match TRBD2. The CDR3 runs 15 residues. CDR1 and CDR2 from the germline V gene are SGHRS and YFSETQ. V trimming: 7 bases; J trimming: 5 bases; junction bases outside the gene matches: 13. The CDR3: CASAPGGLMGETQYF. DNA of the CDR3: TGCGCCAGCGCCCCGGGGGGGCTGATGGGGGAGACCCAGTACTTC.

V is TRBV28 and J is TRBJ2-2, with 9 nucleotides matching TRBD1. The J segment lost 4 bases and the V segment lost 4 bases, leaving 7 bases of the junction unmatched. Germline V gene lookup returns CDR1 MDHEN and CDR2 SYDVKM. This CDR3 comprises 16 residues. The CDR3 bases are TGTGCCAGCAGTTCCGGACAGGGGCATTTCACCGGGGAGCTGTTTTTT. It yields the protein CASSSGQGHFTGELFF.

CDR3 in amino acids: CASSFQDSSGNTIYF. CDR3 bases: TGTGCCAGCAGCTTCCAGGACAGCTCTGGAAACACCATATATTTT. V is TRBV9 and J is TRBJ1-3, with a weak D call TRBD1 (6 bases). CDR3 length equals 15 residues. Germline CDR1 is SGDLS and CDR2 is YYNGEE. V dropped 4 bases and J dropped 0 bases, with 11 bases sitting between them. The variable domain in full, completed from reference TRBV9 and TRBJ1-3, reads DSGVTQTPKHLITATGQRVTLRCSPRSGDLSVYWYQQSLDQGLQFLIQYYNGEERAKGNILERFSAQQFPDLHSELNLSSLELGDSALYFCASSFQDSSGNTIYFGEGSWLTVV.

CDR3 region: CSAYGRSGLEETQYF. CDR3 sequence (DNA): TGCAGCGCCTACGGTAGGAGCGGCCTGGAAGAGACCCAGTACTTC. This sequence joins TRBV29-1 and TRBJ2-5; D may be TRBD2 (5 bases). The CDR3 is 15 residues long. Trimming took off 7 bases at V and 3 bases at J, with 21 bases between the two ends. Germline CDR1 reads SQVTM; CDR2 reads ANQGSEA.

The rearrangement links TRBV9 to TRBJ2-7; D possibly matches TRBD1 or TRBD2 (6 bases each). Trimming stripped 0 bases from V and 6 bases from J, with 10 bases between. CDR3 size: 13 residues. Germline values: CDR1 SGDLS, CDR2 YYNGEE. The CDR3 DNA reads as TGTGCCAGCAGCGTAGGAGGAGGGGGCGAGCAGTACTTC. Translating gives CASSVGGGGEQYF.

On this clone itself: Other DNA sequences in this sample translate to the same CDR3. V gene TRBV18 combines with J gene TRBJ2-5; D gene uncertain. The germline CDR1 and CDR2 sequences are KGHSH and LQKENI. The CDR3 is made up of 14 amino acids. V was clipped by 0 bases and J by 1 base, with 6 bases between them. The CDR3 DNA follows: TGTGCCAGCTCACCACCCGACACCCAAGAGACCCAGTACTTC. Protein product: CASSPPDTQETQYF.

This clone has a handful of counts. The J gene is TRBJ2-7, the V gene TRBV29-1; the D is unclear. Trimming stripped 4 bases from V and 3 bases from J, with 7 bases between. The CDR3 sequence is 11 residues long. The V gene's germline CDR1 is SQVTM and CDR2 ANQGSEA. CDR3 DNA: TGCAGCGTTGGAGCCCTCTACGAGCAGTACTTC. Protein: CSVGALYEQYF.

The chain links TRBV18 to TRBJ2-7; 16 bases fit TRBD2. This CDR3 has 16 residues. V shed 7 bases and J 6 bases; nucleotides not matched to a gene: 9. The germline CDR1 and CDR2 sequences are KGHSH and LQKENI. The CDR3, as DNA: TGTGCCAGCTTACAAGGGACTAGCGGGAGGGTCGGCGAGCAGTACTTC. Protein: CASLQGTSGRVGEQYF. The full variable domain, completed using reference TRBV18 and TRBJ2-7, is NAGVMQNPRHLVRRRGQEARLRCSPMKGHSHVYWYRQLPEEGLKFMVYLQKENIIDESGMPKERFSAEFPKEGPSILRIQQVVRGDSAAYFCASLQGTSGRVGEQYFGPGTRLTVT.

The rearrangement joins TRBV7-9 to TRBJ2-1; TRBD2 matches at 11 bases. CDR3 length equals 16 residues. The ends lost 3 bases at V and 8 bases at J; junction bases unmatched: 9. Germline assignment: CDR1 SEHNR and CDR2 FQNEAQ (reference sequence). The CDR3 DNA sequence: TGTGCCAGCAGCTTGGTACTAGCGGGAGTTTTAGATGAGCAGTTCTTC. Translation: CASSLVLAGVLDEQFF.

V and J are TRBV5-4 and TRBJ2-3, with 8 positions matching TRBD2. Per the germline V gene, CDR1 is SGHNT and CDR2 is YYREEE (reference sequence). CDR3 size: 14 residues. V gave up 4 bases and J gave up 0 bases; unmatched junction bases: 1. CDR3 sequence (DNA): TGTGCCAGCAGCCCTAGCGGGAGCACAGATACGCAGTATTTT. Translating gives CASSPSGSTDTQYF.

The CDR3 DNA is TGTGCCATCAGTGAGCTGACAGAAACAAGCACAGATACGCAGTATTTT. The encoded protein is CAISELTETSTDTQYF. V usage is TRBV10-3 and J usage is TRBJ2-3; D is perhaps TRBD1 (5 bases). V was trimmed by 2 bases and J by 0 bases, leaving 12 bases between them. Germline CDR1 is ENHRY and CDR2 is SYGVKD. The CDR3 has 16 residues.

Here the CDR3 DNA reads TGTGCCACGGCCGCCCTGGACAGATACAATGAGCAGTTCTTC. Residues: CATAALDRYNEQFF. The chain uses TRBV15 and TRBJ2-1; tentatively, D is TRBD1 (6 bases). Trimming removed 9 bases from V and 4 bases from J, with 16 bases in between. CDR1 LNHNV and CDR2 YYDKDF come from the germline V gene (reference sequence). The CDR3 is made up of 14 amino acids.

The V and J genes are TRBV5-6 and TRBJ1-1, with a weak D call TRBD1 (6 bases). V lost 4 bases to trimming and J lost 4 bases, with 14 bases between them. Germline-derived CDR1 and CDR2 are SGHDT and YYEEEE. The CDR3 contains 14 residues. The CDR3 loop is CASSHLGAGTEAFF. In DNA, the CDR3 is TGTGCCAGCAGCCACCTGGGGGCCGGCACTGAAGCTTTCTTT. Full variable domain (missing parts from reference TRBV5-6 and TRBJ1-1): DAGVTQSPTHLIKTRGQQVTLRCSPKSGHDTVSWYQQALGQGPQFIFQYYEEEERQRGNFPDRFSGHQFPNYSSELNVNALLLGDSALYLCASSHLGAGTEAFFGQGTRLTVV.

This chain links TRBV19 with TRBJ1-5, with D possibly being TRBD1 (5 bases). This CDR3 has 11 amino acids. V was pared by 8 bases and J by 4 bases, with 6 bases between. CDR1 is LNHDA and CDR2 is SQIVND in the germline V gene (reference sequence). In DNA, the CDR3 is TGTGCCAGTCCAGGGAATCAGCCCCAGCATTTT. It yields the protein CASPGNQPQHF. Based on the CDR3 plus reference TRBV19 and TRBJ1-5, the full variable domain is DGGITQSPKYLFRKEGQNVTLSCEQNLNHDAMYWYRQDPGQGLRLIYYSQIVNDFQKGDIAEGYSVSREKKESFPLTVTSAQKNPTAFYLCASPGNQPQHFGDGTRLSIL.

The chain uses TRBV4-2 and TRBJ2-7; maybe TRBD2 (6 bases). V was trimmed by 0 bases and J by 6 bases, leaving 6 bases between them. The CDR3 spans 12 residues. Germline V gene lookup returns CDR1 LGHNA and CDR2 YNFKEQ. The CDR3 DNA follows: TGTGCCAGCAGCCAAGAGGGACTCGAGCAGTACTTC. Translation: CASSQEGLEQYF.

The rearrangement uses TRBV10-3 and TRBJ1-6, with 9 bases that match TRBD1. The CDR3 spans 16 residues. Trimming took 3 bases from V and 7 from J; bases not matched to a gene: 7. The germline CDR1 and CDR2 sequences are ENHRY and SYGVKD. The CDR3 region has the DNA TGTGCCATCAGTGAAACGGCCGGGACAGGGAATTCACCCCTCCACTTT. Translating gives CAISETAGTGNSPLHF.